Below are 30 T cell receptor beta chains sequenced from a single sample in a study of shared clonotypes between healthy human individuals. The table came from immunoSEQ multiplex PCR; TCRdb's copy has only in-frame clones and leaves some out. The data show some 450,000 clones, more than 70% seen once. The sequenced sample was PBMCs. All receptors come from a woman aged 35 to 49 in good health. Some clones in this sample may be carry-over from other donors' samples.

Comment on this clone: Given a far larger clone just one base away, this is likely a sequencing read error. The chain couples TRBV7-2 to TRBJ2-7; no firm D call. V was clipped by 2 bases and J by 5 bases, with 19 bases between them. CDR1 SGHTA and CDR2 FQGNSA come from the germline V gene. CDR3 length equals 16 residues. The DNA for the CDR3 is TGTGCCAGCAGCTTAATTTCGGGCGGCCCTTTTCACGAGCAGTACTTC. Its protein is CASSLISGGPFHEQYF. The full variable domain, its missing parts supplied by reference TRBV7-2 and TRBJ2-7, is GAGVSQSPSNKVTEKGKDVELRCDPISGHTALYWYRQSLGQGLEFLIYFQGNSAPDKSGLPSDRFSAERTGGSVSTLTIQRTQQEDSAVYLCASSLISGGPFHEQYFGPGTRLTVT.

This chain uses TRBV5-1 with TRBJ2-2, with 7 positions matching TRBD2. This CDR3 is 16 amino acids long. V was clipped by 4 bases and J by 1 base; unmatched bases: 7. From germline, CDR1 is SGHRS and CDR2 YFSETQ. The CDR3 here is CASSEGLRGNTGELFF. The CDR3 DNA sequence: TGCGCCAGCAGCGAGGGACTACGAGGGAACACCGGGGAGCTGTTTTTT.

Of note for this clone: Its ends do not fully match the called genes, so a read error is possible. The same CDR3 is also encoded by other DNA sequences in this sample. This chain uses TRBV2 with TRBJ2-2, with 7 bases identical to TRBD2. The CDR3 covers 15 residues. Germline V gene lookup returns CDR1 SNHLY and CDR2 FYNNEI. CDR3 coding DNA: TGCGCCAGCAGTGGTACTAGCGAGCCCACCGGGGAGCTGTTTTTT. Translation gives CASSGTSEPTGELFF.

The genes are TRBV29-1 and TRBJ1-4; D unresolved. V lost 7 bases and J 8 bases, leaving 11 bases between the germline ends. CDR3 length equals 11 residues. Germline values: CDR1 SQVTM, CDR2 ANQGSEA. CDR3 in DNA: TGCAGCGCTGTCTCGCTAGAAAAACTGTTTTTT. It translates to CSAVSLEKLFF. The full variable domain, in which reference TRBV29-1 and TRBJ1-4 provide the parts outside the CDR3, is SAVISQKPSRDICQRGTSLTIQCQVDSQVTMMFWYRQQPGQSLTLIATANQGSEATYESGFVIDKFPISRPNLTFSTLTVSNMSPEDSSIYLCSAVSLEKLFFGSGTQLSVL.

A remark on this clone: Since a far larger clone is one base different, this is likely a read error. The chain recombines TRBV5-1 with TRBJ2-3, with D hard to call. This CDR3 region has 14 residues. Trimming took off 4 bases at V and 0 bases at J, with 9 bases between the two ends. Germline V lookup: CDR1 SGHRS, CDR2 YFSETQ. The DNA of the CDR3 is TGCGCCAGCAGCCCTGCAACTAGCACAGATACGCAGTATTTT. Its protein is CASSPATSTDTQYF.

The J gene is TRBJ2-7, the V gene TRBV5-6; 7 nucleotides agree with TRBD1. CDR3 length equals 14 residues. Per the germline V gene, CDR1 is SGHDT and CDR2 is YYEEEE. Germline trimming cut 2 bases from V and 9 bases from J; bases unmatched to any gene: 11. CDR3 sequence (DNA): TGTGCCAGCAGCTTTGGGGACAGATTACGTGGGCAGTACTTC. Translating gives CASSFGDRLRGQYF.

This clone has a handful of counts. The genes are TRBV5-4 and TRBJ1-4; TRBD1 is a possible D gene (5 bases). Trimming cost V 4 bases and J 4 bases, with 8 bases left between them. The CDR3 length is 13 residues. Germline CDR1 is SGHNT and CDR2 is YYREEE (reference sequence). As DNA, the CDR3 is TGTGCCAGCAGCGGACAAAATAATGAAAAACTGTTTTTT. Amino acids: CASSGQNNEKLFF.

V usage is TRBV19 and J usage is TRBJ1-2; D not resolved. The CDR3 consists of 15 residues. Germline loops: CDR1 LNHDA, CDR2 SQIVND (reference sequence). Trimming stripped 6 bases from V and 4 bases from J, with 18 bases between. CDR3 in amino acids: CASRIRADTLYGYTF. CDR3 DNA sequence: TGTGCCAGTAGAATAAGGGCCGACACACTCTATGGCTACACCTTC. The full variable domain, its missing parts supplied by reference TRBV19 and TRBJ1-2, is DGGITQSPKYLFRKEGQNVTLSCEQNLNHDAMYWYRQDPGQGLRLIYYSQIVNDFQKGDIAEGYSVSREKKESFPLTVTSAQKNPTAFYLCASRIRADTLYGYTFGSGTRLTVV.

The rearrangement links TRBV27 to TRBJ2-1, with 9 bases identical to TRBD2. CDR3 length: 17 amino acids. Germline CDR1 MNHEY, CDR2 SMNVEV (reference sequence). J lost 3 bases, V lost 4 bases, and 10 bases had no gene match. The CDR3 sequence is CASSSQGLADGYNEQFF. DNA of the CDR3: TGTGCCAGCAGTTCACAGGGACTAGCAGATGGCTACAATGAGCAGTTCTTC.

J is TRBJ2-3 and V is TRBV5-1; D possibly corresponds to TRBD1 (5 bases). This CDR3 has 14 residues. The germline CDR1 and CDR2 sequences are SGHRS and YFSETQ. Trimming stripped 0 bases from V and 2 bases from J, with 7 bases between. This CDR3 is CASSLGQYTDTQYF. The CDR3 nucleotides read TGCGCCAGCAGCTTGGGACAGTACACAGATACGCAGTATTTT.

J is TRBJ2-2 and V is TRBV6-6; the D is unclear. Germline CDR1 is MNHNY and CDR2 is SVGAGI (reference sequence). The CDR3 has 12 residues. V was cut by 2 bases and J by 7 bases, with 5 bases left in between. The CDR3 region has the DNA TGTGCCAGCAGTTACCCTGACGGGGAGCTGTTTTTT. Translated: CASSYPDGELFF.

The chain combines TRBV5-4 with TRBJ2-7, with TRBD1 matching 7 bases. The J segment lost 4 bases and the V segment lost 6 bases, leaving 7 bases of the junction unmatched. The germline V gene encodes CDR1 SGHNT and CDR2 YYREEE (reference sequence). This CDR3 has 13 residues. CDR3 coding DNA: TGTGCCAGCATCCAGACAGGGATGTACGAGCAGTACTTC. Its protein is CASIQTGMYEQYF.

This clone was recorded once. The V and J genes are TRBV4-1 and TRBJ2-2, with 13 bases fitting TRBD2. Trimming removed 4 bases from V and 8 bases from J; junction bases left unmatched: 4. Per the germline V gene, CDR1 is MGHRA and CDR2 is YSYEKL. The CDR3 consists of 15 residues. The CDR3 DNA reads TGCGCCAGCAGCCCGGGACTAGCGGGACGTGGGGAGCTGTTTTTT. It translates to CASSPGLAGRGELFF.

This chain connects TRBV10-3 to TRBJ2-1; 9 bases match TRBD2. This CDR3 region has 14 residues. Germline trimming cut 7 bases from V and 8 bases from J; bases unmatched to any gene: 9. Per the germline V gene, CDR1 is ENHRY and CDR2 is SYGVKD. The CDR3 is CAINQGLAGDEQFF. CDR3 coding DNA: TGTGCCATCAATCAGGGACTAGCCGGCGATGAGCAGTTCTTC.

Here the CDR3 reads CASSYLTGTDSPLHF. The DNA of the CDR3 is TGTGCCAGCAGCTACCTGACAGGGACGGATTCACCCCTCCACTTT. This rearrangement joins TRBV5-4 to TRBJ1-6; 7 nucleotides align to TRBD1. Trimming at V came to 3 bases and at J to 8 bases, leaving 8 bases not matched to a gene. This CDR3 is 15 amino acids long. CDR1 SGHNT and CDR2 YYREEE come from the germline V gene (reference sequence).

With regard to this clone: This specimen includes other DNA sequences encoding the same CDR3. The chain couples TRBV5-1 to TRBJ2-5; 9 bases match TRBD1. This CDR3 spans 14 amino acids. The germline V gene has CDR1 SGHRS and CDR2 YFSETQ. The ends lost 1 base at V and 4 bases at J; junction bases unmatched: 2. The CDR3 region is CASSLSTGGETQYF. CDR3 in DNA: TGCGCCAGCAGCTTGTCGACAGGGGGAGAGACCCAGTACTTC.

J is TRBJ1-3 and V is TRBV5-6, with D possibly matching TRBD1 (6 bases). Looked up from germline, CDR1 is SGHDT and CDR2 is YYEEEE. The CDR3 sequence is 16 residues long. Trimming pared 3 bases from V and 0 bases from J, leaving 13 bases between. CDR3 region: CASSWGTRASGNTIYF. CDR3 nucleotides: TGTGCCAGCAGCTGGGGGACAAGGGCCTCTGGAAACACCATATATTTT. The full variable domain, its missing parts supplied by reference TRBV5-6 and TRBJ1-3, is DAGVTQSPTHLIKTRGQQVTLRCSPKSGHDTVSWYQQALGQGPQFIFQYYEEEERQRGNFPDRFSGHQFPNYSSELNVNALLLGDSALYLCASSWGTRASGNTIYFGEGSWLTVV.

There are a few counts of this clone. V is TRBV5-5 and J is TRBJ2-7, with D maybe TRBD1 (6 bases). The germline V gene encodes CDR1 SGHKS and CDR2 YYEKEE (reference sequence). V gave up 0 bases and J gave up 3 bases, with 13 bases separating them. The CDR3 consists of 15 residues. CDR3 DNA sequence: TGTGCCAGCAGCTTGGAATGGCAGGGGTTCTACGAGCAGTACTTC. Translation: CASSLEWQGFYEQYF.

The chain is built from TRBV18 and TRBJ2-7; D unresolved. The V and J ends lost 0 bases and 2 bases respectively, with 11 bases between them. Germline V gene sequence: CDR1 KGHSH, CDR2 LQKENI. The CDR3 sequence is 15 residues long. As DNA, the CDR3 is TGTGCCAGCTCACCACCGACTCGGCTGACCTACGAGCAGTACTTC. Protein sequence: CASSPPTRLTYEQYF.

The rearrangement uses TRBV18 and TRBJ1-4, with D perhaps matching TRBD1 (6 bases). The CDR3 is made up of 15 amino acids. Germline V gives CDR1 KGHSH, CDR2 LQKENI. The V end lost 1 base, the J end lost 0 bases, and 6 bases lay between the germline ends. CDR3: CASSPQGATNEKLFF. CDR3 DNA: TGTGCCAGCTCACCACAGGGGGCAACTAATGAAAAACTGTTTTTT.

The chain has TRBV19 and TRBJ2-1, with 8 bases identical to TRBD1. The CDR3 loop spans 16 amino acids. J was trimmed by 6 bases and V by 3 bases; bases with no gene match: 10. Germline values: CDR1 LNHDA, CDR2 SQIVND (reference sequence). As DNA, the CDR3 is TGTGCCAGTAGTATCGGGGACAGGAGTAGGGTCAATGAGCAGTTCTTC. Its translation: CASSIGDRSRVNEQFF. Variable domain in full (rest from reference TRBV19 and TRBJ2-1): DGGITQSPKYLFRKEGQNVTLSCEQNLNHDAMYWYRQDPGQGLRLIYYSQIVNDFQKGDIAEGYSVSREKKESFPLTVTSAQKNPTAFYLCASSIGDRSRVNEQFFGPGTRLTVL.

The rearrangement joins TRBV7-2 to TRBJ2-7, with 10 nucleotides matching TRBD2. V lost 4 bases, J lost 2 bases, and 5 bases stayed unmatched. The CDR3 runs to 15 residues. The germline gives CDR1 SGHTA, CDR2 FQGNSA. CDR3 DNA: TGTGCCAGCAGCTGGGGGACTAGCGAGACCTACGAGCAGTACTTC. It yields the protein CASSWGTSETYEQYF.

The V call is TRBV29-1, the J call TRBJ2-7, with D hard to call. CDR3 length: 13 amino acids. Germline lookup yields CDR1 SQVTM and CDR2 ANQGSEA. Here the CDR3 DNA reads TGCACCTTACCGGTAGGTTGCTCCTACGAGCAGTACTTC. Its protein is CTLPVGCSYEQYF.

In DNA form, the CDR3 reads TGCACCAGCAGGGTAGGCAGGAAGAACACCGGGGAGCTGTTTTTT. Its translation is CTSRVGRKNTGELFF. The chain links TRBV1 to TRBJ2-2; the table assigns TRBD1, which was not confirmed against the DNA. TRBV1 is a listed pseudogene. The CDR3 is 15 residues long.

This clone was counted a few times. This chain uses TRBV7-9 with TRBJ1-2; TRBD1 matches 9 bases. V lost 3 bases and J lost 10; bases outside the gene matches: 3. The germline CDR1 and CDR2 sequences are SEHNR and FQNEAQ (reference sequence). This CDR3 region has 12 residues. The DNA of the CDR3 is TGTGCCAGCAGCTTTGGACAGGGGACCTACACCTTC. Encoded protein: CASSFGQGTYTF. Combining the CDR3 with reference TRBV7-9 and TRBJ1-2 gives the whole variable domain DTGVSQNPRHKITKRGQNVTFRCDPISEHNRLYWYRQTLGQGPEFLTYFQNEAQLEKSRLLSDRFSAERPKGSFSTLEIQRTEQGDSAMYLCASSFGQGTYTFGSGTRLTVV.

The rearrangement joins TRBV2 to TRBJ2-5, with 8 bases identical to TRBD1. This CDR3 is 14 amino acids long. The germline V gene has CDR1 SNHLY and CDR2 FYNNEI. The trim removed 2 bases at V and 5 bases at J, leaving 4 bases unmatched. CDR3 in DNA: TGTGCCAGCAGTGAAAGGACAGGGCTGGAGACCCAGTACTTC. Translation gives CASSERTGLETQYF. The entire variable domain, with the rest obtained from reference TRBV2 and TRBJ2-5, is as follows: EPEVTQTPSHQVTQMGQEVILRCVPISNHLYFYWYRQILGQKVEFLVSFYNNEISEKSEIFDDQFSVERPDGSNFTLKIRSTKLEDSAMYFCASSERTGLETQYFGPGTRLLVL.

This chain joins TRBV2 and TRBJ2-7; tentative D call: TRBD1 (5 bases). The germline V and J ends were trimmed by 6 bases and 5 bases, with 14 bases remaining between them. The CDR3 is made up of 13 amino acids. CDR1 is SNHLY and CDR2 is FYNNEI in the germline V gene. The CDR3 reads CASRGVIRDEQYF. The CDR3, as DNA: TGTGCCAGCAGAGGGGTCATCAGGGACGAGCAGTACTTC.

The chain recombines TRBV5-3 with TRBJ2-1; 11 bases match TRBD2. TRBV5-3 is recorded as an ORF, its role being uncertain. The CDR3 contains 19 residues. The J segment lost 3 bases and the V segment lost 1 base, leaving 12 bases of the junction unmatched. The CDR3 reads CARSLFLAGGEVGYNEQFF. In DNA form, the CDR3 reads TGTGCCAGAAGCTTGTTCCTAGCGGGAGGAGAAGTGGGCTACAATGAGCAGTTCTTC.

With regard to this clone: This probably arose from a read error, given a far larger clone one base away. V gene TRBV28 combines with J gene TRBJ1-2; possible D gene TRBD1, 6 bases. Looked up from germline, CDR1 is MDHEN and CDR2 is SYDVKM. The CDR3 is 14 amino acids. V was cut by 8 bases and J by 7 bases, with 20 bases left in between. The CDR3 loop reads CASGINGTPFGYTF. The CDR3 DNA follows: TGTGCCAGCGGTATCAACGGGACACCTTTTGGCTACACCTTC.

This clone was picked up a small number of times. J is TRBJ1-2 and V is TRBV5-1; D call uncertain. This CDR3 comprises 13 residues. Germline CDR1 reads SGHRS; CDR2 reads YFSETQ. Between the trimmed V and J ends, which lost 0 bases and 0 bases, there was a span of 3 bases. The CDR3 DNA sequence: TGCGCCAGCAGCTTGGCGGCTAACTATGGCTACACCTTC. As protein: CASSLAANYGYTF.